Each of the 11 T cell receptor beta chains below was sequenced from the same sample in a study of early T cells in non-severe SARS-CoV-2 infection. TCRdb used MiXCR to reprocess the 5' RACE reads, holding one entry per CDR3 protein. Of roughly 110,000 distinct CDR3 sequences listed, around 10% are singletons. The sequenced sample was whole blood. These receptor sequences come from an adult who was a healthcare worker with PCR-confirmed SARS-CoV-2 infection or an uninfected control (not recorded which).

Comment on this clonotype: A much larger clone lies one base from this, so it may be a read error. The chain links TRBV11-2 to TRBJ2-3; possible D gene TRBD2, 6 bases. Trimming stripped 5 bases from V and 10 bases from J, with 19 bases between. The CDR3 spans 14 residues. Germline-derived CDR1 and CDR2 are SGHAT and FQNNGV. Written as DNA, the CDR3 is TGTGCCAGCAGCCCCCTCCGGGACTCCCAGCCGCAGTATTTT. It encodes CASSPLRDSQPQYF.

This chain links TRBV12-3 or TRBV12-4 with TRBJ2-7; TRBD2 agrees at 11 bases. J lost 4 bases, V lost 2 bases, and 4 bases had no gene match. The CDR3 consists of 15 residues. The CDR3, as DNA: TGTGCCAGCAGTTTATTCCGGACTAGCGGGTACGAGCAGTACTTC. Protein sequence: CASSLFRTSGYEQYF.

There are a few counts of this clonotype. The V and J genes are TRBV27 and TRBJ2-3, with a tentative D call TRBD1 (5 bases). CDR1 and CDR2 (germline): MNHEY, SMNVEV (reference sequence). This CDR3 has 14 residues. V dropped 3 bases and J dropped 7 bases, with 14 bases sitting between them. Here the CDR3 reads CASSFWTSWNTQYF. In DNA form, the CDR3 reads TGTGCCAGCAGTTTCTGGACAAGCTGGAATACGCAGTATTTT.

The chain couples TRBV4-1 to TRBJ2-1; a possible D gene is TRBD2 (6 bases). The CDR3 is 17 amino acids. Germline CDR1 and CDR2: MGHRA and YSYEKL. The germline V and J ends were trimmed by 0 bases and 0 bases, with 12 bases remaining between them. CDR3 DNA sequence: TGCGCCAGCAGCCAAGACGGTGGCGGGATCTCCTACAATGAGCAGTTCTTC. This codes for CASSQDGGGISYNEQFF.

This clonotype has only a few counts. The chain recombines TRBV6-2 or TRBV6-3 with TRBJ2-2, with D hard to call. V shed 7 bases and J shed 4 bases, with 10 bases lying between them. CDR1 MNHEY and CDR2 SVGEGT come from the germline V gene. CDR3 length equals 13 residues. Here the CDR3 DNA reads TGTGCCAGCACGAGAATCTCCACCGGGGAGCTGTTTTTT. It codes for CASTRISTGELFF.

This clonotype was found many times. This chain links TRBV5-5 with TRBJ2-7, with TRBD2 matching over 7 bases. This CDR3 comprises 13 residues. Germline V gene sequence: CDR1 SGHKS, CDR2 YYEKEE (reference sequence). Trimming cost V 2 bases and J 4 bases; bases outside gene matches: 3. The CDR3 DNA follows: TGTGCCAGCAGCTTTGGCGGGGGTTACGAGCAGTACTTC. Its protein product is CASSFGGGYEQYF.

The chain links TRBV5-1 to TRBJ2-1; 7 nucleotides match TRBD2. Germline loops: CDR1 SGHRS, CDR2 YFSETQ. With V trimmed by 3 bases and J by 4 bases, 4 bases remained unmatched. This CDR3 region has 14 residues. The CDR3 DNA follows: TGCGCCAGCAGCTCTGCGGGAGTTTACAATGAGCAGTTCTTC. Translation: CASSSAGVYNEQFF.

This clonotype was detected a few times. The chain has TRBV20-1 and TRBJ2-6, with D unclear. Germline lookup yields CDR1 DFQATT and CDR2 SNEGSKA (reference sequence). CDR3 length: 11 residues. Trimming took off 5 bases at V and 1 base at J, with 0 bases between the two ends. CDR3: CSASGANVLTF. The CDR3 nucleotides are TGCAGTGCTTCTGGGGCCAACGTCCTGACTTTC.

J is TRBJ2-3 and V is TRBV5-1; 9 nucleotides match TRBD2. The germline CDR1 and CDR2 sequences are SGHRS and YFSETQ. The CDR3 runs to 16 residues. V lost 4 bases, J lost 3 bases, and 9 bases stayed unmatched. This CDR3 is CASSPGVLAGTDTQYF. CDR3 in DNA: TGCGCCAGCAGCCCGGGGGTTCTAGCGGGAACAGATACGCAGTATTTT.

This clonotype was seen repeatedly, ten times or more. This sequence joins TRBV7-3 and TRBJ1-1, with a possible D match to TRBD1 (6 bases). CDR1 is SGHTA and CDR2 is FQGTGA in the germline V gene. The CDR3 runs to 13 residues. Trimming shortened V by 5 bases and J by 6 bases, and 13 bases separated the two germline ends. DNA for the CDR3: TGTGCCAGCAGCGCGACAGGTTTCGCTGAAGCTTTCTTT. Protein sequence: CASSATGFAEAFF.

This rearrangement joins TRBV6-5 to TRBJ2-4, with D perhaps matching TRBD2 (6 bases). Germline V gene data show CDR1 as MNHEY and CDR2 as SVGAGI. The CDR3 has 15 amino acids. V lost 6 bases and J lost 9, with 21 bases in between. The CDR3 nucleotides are TGTGCCAGCAGCCTAAAATGGGGGGAAAATGGCATTCAGTACTTC. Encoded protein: CASSLKWGENGIQYF.